This T cell receptor beta chain originates from a study of blood T cell repertoires in COVID-19. The CDR3 runs 15 residues. The J segment lost 0 bases and the V segment lost 6 bases, leaving 7 bases of the junction unmatched. Germline V lookup: CDR1 LNHDA, CDR2 SQIVND (reference sequence). The method was immunoSEQ multiplex PCR; TCRdb's version includes in-frame clones alone and lacks a portion of them. This table holds some 83,000 clones, 82% found once. Sequencing was done on a sample of peripheral blood. The J gene is TRBJ1-1, the V gene TRBV19; 7 nucleotides agree with TRBD1. This sequence was found in a human donor in a cohort sampled during active COVID-19. In DNA form, the CDR3 reads TGTGCCAGTAGGGAACGACAGGGTGTGAACACTGAAGCTTTCTTT. Its translation is CASRERQGVNTEAFF. Complete variable domain (other parts from reference TRBV19 and TRBJ1-1): DGGITQSPKYLFRKEGQNVTLSCEQNLNHDAMYWYRQDPGQGLRLIYYSQIVNDFQKGDIAEGYSVSREKKESFPLTVTSAQKNPTAFYLCASRERQGVNTEAFFGQGTRLTVV.